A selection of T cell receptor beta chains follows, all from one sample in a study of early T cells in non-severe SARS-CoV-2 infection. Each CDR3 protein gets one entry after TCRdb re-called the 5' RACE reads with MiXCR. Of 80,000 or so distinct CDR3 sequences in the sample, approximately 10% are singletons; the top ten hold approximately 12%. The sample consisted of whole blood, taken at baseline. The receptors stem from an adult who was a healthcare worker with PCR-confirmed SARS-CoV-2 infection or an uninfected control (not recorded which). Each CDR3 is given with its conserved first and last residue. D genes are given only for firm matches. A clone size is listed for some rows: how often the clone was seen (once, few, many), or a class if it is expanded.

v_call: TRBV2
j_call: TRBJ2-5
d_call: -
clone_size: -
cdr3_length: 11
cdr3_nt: TGTGCCAGCGGACCGTTCGTGACCCAGTACTTC
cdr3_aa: CASGPFVTQYF

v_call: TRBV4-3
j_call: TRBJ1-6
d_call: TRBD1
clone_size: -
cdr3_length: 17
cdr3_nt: TGCGCCAGCAGCCCCTCAATCCCGGGACAGGGAAATTCACCCCTCCACTTT
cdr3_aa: CASSPSIPGQGNSPLHF

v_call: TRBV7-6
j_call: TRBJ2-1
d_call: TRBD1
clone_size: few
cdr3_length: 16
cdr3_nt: TGTGCCAGCAGCAAAGACAGGGTGGTCTCCTACAATGAGCAGTTCTTC
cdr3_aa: CASSKDRVVSYNEQFF

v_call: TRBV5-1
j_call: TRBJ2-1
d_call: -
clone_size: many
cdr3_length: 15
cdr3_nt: TGCGCCAGCAGCCCGGGCCCTGAGGCCCACAATGAGCAGTTCTTC
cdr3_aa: CASSPGPEAHNEQFF

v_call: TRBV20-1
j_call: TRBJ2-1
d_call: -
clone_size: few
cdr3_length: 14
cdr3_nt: TGCAGTGCTTCTCGCAGGGGCTCCTACAATGAGCAGTTCTTC
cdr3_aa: CSASRRGSYNEQFF

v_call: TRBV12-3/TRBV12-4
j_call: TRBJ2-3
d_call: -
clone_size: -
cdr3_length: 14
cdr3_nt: TGTGCCAGCAGCCGGGTTTCTAGCACAGATACGCAGTATTTT
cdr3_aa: CASSRVSSTDTQYF

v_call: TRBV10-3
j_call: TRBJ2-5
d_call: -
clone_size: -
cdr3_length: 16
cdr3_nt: TGTGCCATCAGTGAGTCAATCCAGGGCCTTCAAGAGACCCAGTACTTC
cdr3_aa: CAISESIQGLQETQYF

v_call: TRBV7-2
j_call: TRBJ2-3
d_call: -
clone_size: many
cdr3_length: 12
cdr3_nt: TGTGCCAGCAGCTTAGAAAGCCCCACGCAGTATTTT
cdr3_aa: CASSLESPTQYF

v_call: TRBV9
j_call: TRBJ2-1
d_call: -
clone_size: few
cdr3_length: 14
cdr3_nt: TGTGCCAGCAGCGTGGCGAGTTCCTACAATGAGCAGTTCTTC
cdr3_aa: CASSVASSYNEQFF

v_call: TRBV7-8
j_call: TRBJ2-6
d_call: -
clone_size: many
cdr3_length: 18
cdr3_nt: TGTGCCAGCAGCTTAGTGGGTTTGGACCTCTCTGGGGCCAACGTCCTGACTTTC
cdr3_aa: CASSLVGLDLSGANVLTF

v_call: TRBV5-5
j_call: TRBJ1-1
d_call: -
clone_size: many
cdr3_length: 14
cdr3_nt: TGTGCCAGCAGCCAAACCGGGATCCCCACTGAAGCTTTCTTT
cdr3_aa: CASSQTGIPTEAFF

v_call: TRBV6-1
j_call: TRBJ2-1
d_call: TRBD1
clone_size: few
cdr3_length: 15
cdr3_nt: TGTGCCAGCAGCGAAACCGGGACAGGGTACAATGAGCAGTTCTTC
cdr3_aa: CASSETGTGYNEQFF

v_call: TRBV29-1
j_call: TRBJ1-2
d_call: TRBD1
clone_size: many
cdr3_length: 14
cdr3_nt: TGCAGCACAGGGGGGCCAGGGGATGGATATGGCTACACCTTC
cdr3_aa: CSTGGPGDGYGYTF

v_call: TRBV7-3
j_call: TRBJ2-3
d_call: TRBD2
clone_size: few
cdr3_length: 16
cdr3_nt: TGTGCCAGCAGCTTAATCCCCTCCACTAGCGCAGATACGCAGTATTTT
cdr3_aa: CASSLIPSTSADTQYF

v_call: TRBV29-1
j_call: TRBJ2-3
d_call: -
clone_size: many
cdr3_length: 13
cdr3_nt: TGCAGCGCCACGACAGGTCCCACAGATACGCAGTATTTT
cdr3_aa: CSATTGPTDTQYF

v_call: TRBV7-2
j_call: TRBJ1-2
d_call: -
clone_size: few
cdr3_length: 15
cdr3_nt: TGTGCCAGCAGCCCGACCCAGGTACTAGGATATGGCTACACCTTC
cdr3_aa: CASSPTQVLGYGYTF

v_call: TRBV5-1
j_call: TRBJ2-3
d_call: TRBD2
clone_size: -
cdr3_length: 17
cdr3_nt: TGCGCCAGCAGCTTGATGAGGACTAGCGGGTTTAGAGATACGCAGTATTTT
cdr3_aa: CASSLMRTSGFRDTQYF

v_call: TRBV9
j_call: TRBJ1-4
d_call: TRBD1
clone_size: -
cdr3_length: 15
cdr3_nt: TGTGCCAGCAGCGCTTCACCGGGACAGAACGAAAAACTGTTTTTT
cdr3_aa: CASSASPGQNEKLFF

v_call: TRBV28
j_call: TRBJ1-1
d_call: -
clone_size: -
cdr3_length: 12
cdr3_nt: TGTGCCAGCACCTTCATGAACACTGAAGCTTTCTTT
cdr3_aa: CASTFMNTEAFF

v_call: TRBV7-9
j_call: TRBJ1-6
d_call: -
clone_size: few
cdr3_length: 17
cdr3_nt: TGTGCCAGCAGCTTAAAAGCGGTACTCTCCTATAATTCACCCCTCCACTTT
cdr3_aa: CASSLKAVLSYNSPLHF

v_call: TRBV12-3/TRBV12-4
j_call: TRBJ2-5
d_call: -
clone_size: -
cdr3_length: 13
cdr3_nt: TGTGCCAGCAGTCCGCCCAATGAAGAGACCCAGTACTTC
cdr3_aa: CASSPPNEETQYF

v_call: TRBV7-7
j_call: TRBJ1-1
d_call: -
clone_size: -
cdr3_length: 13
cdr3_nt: TGTGCCAGCAGCTGGGGCGTGGGGACTGAAGCTTTCTTT
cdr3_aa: CASSWGVGTEAFF

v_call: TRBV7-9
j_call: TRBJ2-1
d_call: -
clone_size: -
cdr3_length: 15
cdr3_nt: TGTGCCAGCAGCTTAGTTCTGTCGAGCATTAGTGAGCAGTTCTTC
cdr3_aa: CASSLVLSSISEQFF

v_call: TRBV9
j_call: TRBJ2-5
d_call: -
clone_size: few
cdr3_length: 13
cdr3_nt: TGTGCCAGCAGTTCCCGGACGCAAGAGACCCAGTACTTC
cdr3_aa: CASSSRTQETQYF

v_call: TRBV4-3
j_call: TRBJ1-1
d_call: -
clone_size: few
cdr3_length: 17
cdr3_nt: TGCGCCAGCAGCCAGAGGCCCCCGGGTTCTCCGAACACTGAAGCTTTCTTT
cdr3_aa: CASSQRPPGSPNTEAFF

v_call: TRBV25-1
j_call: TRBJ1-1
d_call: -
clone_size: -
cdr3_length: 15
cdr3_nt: TGTGCCAGCAGTGCCGGGACGAGGGTCTACACTGAAGCTTTCTTT
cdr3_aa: CASSAGTRVYTEAFF

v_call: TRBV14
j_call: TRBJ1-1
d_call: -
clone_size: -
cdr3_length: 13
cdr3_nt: TGTGCCAGCAGTCGGACTATTAACACTGAAGCTTTCTTT
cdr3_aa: CASSRTINTEAFF

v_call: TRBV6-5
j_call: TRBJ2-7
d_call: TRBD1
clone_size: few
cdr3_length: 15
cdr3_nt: TGTGCCAGCAGTTACTTGACAGGGCCTCTCTACGAGCAGTACTTC
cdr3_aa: CASSYLTGPLYEQYF

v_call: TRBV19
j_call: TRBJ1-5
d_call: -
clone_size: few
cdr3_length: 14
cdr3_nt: TGTGCCAGTTCCCTTGGGGTGCTCGGGCAGCCCCAGCATTTT
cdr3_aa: CASSLGVLGQPQHF

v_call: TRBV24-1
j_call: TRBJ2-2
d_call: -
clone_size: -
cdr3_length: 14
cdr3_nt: TGTGCCACCAGTGACTCTAGTGACACCGGGGAGCTGTTTTTT
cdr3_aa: CATSDSSDTGELFF

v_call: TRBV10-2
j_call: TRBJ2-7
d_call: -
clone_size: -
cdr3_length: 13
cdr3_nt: TGCGCCAGCAGTGAGTCGCGAACCTACGAGCAGTACTTC
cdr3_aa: CASSESRTYEQYF

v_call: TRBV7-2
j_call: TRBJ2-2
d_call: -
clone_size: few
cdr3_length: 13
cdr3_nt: TGTGCCAGCAGGGGGGGGCCGGTCGGGGAGCTGTTTTTT
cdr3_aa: CASRGGPVGELFF

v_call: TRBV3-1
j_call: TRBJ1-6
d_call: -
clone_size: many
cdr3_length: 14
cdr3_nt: TGTGCCAGCAGGAGAGGGGTTCCTAATTCACCCCTCCACTTT
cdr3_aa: CASRRGVPNSPLHF

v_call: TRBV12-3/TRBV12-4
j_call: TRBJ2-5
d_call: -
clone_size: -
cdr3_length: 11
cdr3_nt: TGTGCCAGCAGTTTTAGCGAGACCCAGTACTTC
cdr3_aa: CASSFSETQYF

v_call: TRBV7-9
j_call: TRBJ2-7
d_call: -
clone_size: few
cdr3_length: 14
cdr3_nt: TGTGCCAGCACTCCACAGGTTCCCGGCGGCGAGCAGTACTTC
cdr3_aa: CASTPQVPGGEQYF

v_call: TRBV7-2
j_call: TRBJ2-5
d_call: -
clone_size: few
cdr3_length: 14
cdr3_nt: TGTGCCAGCAGCTTAGAGGCTCGGCAAGAGACCCAGTACTTC
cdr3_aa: CASSLEARQETQYF

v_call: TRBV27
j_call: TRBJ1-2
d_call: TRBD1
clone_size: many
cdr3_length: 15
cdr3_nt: TGTGCCAGCAGTTTACGGCGAGGGACAGATGTAGGCTACACCTTC
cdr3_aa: CASSLRRGTDVGYTF